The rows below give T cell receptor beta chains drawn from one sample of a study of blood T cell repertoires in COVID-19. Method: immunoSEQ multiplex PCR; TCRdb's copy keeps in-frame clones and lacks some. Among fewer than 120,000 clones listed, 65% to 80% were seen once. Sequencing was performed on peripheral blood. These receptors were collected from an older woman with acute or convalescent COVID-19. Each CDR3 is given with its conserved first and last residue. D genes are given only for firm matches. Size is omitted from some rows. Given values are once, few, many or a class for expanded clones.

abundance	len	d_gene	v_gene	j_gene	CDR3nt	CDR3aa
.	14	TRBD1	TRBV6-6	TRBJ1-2	TGTGCCAGCACCTGGACAGGGATGGTCTATGGCTACACCTTC	CASTWTGMVYGYTF
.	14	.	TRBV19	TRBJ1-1	TGTGCCAGTAGTAAAGCTCGGGGGGTCACTGAAGCTTTCTTT	CASSKARGVTEAFF
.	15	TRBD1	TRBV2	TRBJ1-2	TGTGCCAGCAGTCCCCCGGGACAGGGACACTATGGCTACACCTTC	CASSPPGQGHYGYTF
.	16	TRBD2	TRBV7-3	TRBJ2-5	TGTGCCAGCAGCCCCAGGGGCCTAGCGGGCGGGGAGACCCAGTACTTC	CASSPRGLAGGETQYF
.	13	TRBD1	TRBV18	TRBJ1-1	TGTGCCAGCTCACCGGGACAGGTCGGGGAAGCTTTCTTT	CASSPGQVGEAFF
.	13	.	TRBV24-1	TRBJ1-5	TGTGCCACCAGTGGAGGGGGAAATCAGCCCCAGCATTTT	CATSGGGNQPQHF
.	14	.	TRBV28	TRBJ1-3	TGTGCCAGCAGGGACGGGACTCAAGGAAACACCATATATTTT	CASRDGTQGNTIYF
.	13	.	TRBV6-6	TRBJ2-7	TGTGCCAGCAGTTACGGGGCAGATTACGAGCAGTACTTC	CASSYGADYEQYF
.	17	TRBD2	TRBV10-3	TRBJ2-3	TGTGCCATCAGTGAGAGATCAGCGGGAAGACTCACAGATACGCAGTATTTT	CAISERSAGRLTDTQYF
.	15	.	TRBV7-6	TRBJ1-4	TGTGCCAGCAGTCTCTCGGTCATCGCAGGTGAAAAACTGTTTTTT	CASSLSVIAGEKLFF
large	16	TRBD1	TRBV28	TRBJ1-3	TGTGCCAGCAGTTTATTCCTGACAGGGACTGGAAACACCATATATTTT	CASSLFLTGTGNTIYF
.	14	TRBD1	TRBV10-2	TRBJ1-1	TGCGCCAGCAGTTGGACAGGGTCCGACACTGAAGCTTTCTTT	CASSWTGSDTEAFF
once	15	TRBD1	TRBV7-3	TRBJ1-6	TGTGCCAGCAGCCCCGCAGGGGGATATAATTCACCCCTCCACTTT	CASSPAGGYNSPLHF
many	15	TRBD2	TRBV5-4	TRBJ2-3	TGTGCCAGCATAAAGCGGGGGTTTGGCACAGATACGCAGTATTTT	CASIKRGFGTDTQYF
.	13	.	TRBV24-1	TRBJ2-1	TGTGCCACCAGTGATTGGGCTTACAATGAGCAGTTCTTC	CATSDWAYNEQFF
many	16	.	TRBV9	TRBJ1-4	TGTGCCAGCAGCCCACGAACCGGGAGCCTACCCGAAAAACTGTTTTTT	CASSPRTGSLPEKLFF
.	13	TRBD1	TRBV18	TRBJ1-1	TGTGCCAGCTCACCCTCCAGGGGGGTTGAAGCTTTCTTT	CASSPSRGVEAFF
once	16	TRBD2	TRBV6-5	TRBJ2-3	TGTGCCAGCAGTTACTCCTTAGCGGGGGCCACAGATACGCAGTATTTT	CASSYSLAGATDTQYF